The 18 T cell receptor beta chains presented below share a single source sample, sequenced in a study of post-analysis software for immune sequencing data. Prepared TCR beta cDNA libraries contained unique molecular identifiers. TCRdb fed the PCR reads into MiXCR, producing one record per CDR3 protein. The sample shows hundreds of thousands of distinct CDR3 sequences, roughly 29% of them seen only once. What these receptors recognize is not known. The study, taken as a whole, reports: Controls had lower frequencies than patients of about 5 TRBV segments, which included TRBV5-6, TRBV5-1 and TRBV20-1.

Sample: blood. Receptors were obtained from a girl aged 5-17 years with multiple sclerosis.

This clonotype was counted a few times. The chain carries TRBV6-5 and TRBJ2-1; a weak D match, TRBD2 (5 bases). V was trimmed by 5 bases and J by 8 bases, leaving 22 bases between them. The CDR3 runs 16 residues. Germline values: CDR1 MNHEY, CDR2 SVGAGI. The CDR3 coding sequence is TGTGCCAGCAGTACCTCACGGGATGGGCGGTTGGATGAGCAGTTCTTC. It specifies CASSTSRDGRLDEQFF.

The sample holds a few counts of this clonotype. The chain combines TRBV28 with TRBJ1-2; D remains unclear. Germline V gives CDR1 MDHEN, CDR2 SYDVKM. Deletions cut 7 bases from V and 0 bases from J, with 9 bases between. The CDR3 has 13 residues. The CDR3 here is CASIETANYGYTF. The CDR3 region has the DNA TGTGCCAGCATTGAGACGGCTAACTATGGCTACACCTTC.

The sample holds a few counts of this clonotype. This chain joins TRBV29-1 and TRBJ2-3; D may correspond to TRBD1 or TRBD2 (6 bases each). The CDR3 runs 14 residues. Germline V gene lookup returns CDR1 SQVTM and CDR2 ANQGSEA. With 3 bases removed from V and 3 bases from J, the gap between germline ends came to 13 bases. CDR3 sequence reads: CSVEGGRITDTQYF. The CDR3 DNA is TGCAGCGTTGAGGGGGGCAGAATAACAGATACGCAGTATTTT.

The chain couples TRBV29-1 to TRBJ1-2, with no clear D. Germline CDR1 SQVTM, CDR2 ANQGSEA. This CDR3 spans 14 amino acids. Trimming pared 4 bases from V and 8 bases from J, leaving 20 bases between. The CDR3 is CSVVGGNPDRGYTF. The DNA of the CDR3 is TGCAGCGTTGTCGGTGGGAATCCCGATAGGGGCTACACCTTC.

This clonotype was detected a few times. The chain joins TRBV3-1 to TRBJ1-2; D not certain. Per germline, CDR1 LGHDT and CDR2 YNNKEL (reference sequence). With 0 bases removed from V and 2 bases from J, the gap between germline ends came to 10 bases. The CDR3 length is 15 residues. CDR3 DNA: TGTGCCAGCAGCCAAGATCCTCGGGTCAACTATGGCTACACCTTC. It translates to CASSQDPRVNYGYTF.

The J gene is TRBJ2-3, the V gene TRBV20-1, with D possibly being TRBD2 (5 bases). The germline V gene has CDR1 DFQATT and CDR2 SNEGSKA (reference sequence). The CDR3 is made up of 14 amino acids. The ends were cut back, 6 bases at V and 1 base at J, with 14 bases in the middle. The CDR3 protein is CSARSGFGTDTQYF. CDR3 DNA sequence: TGCAGTGCCAGATCGGGATTCGGCACAGATACGCAGTATTTT.

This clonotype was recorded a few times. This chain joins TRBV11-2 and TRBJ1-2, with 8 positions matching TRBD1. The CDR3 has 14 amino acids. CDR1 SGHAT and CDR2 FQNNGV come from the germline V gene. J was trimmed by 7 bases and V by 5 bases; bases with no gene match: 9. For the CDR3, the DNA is TGTGCCAGCAGCATTGGACAGGGATCTTCTGGCTACACCTTC. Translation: CASSIGQGSSGYTF.

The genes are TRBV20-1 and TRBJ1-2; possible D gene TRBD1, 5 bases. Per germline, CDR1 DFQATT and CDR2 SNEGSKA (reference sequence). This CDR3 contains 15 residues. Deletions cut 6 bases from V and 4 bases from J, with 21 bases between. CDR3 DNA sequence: TGCAGTGCCAATCCGGCAGGGTCGGAGGTCTATGGCTACACCTTC. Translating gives CSANPAGSEVYGYTF.

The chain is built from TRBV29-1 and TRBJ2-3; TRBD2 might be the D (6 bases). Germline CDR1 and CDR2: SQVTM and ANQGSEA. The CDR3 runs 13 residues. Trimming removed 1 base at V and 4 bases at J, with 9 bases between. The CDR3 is CSVEGRAADTQYF. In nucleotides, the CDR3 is TGCAGCGTTGAAGGGAGGGCGGCAGATACGCAGTATTTT.

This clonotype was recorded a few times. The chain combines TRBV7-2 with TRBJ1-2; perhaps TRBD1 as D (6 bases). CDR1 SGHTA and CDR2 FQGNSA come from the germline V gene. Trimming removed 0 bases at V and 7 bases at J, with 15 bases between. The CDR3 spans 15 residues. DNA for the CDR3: TGTGCCAGCAGCTTAGCAAGGGGGGATATTGGTGGCTACACCTTC. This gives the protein CASSLARGDIGGYTF.

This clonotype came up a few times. The CDR3 region has the DNA TGTGCCAGCAGTCGGCGAGGGGAAGGCTATGGCTACACCTTC. Translated, it gives CASSRRGEGYGYTF. The rearrangement uses TRBV28 and TRBJ1-2; weak D call: TRBD1 (5 bases). There are 14 residues in the CDR3. Germline assignment: CDR1 MDHEN and CDR2 SYDVKM. The V and J ends lost 5 bases and 4 bases respectively, with 14 bases between them.

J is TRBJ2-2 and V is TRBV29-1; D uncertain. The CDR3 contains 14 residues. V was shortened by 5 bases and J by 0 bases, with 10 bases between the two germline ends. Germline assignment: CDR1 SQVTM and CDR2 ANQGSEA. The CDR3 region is CSVFSTSNTGELFF. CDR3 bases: TGCAGCGTTTTCTCGACTTCGAACACCGGGGAGCTGTTTTTT.

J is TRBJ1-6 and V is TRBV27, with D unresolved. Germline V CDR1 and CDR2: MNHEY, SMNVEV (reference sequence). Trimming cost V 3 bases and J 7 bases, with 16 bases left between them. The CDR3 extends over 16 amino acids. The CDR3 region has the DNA TGTGCCAGCAGTTTGATCCCGGGTCAGAAAAATTCACCCCTCCACTTT. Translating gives CASSLIPGQKNSPLHF.

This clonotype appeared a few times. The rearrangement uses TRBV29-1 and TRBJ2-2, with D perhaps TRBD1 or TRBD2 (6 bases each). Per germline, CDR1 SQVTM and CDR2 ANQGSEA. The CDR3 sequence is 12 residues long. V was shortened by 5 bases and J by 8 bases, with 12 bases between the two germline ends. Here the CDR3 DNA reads TGCAGCGTTTCCGGGGGCTTTGGGGAGCTGTTTTTT. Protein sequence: CSVSGGFGELFF.

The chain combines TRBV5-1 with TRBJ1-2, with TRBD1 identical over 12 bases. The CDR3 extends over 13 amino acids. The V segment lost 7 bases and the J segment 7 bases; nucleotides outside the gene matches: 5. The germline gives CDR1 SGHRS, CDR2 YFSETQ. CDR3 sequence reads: CASAGQGAIGYTF. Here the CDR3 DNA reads TGCGCCAGCGCGGGACAGGGGGCGATTGGCTACACCTTC.

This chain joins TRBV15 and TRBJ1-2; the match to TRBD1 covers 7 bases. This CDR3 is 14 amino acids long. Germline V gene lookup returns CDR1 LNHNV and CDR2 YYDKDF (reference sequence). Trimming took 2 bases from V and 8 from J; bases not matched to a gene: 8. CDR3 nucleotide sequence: TGTGCCACCAGCAGACGCAGGGGGGGGTTCGGCTACACCTTC. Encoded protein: CATSRRRGGFGYTF.

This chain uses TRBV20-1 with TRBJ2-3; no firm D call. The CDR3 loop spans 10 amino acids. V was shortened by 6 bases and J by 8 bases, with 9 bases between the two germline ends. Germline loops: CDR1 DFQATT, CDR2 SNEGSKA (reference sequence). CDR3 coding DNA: TGCAGTGCCATTAGTGGTACGCAGTATTTT. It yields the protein CSAISGTQYF.

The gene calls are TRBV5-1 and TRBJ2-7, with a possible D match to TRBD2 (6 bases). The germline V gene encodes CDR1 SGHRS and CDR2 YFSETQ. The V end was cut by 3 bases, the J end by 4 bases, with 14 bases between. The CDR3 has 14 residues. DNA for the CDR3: TGCGCCAGCAGCTGGTTTCGGGAGACGTACGAGCAGTACTTC. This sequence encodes CASSWFRETYEQYF.